Listed here is a single T cell receptor beta chain. These data come from a study of blood T cell repertoires in COVID-19. Overall study: COVID-19 samples, acute and convalescent, were from the United States, Italy and Spain. T cells, B-cell-depleted T cells, or PBMCs provided the cDNA or gDNA that served as material.

TCRdb's copy holds only in-frame clones and misses some; the assay was immunoSEQ multiplex PCR. Altogether about 160,000 clones are present, about 90% being singletons, with the ten largest covering roughly 4%. Losses at the gene ends were 0 bases for V and 7 bases for J; bases not matched to a gene: 2. This CDR3 is built from 14 residues. Looked up from germline, CDR1 is SGHTA and CDR2 is FQGNSA. This chain joins TRBV7-2 and TRBJ2-2; 7 bases are shared with TRBD2. Sequencing input: peripheral blood. The TCR originated in a woman aged 60-75 years with active or convalescent COVID-19. The CDR3 coding sequence is TGTGCCAGCAGCTTAGCCCGGACTAGCGGGGAGCTGTTTTTT. Encoded protein: CASSLARTSGELFF.